The 29 T cell receptor beta chains reported below all come from one sample, sequenced in a study of T cell changes during pregnancy in multiple sclerosis. Assay: immunoSEQ multiplex PCR; the TCRdb copy retains only in-frame clones and omits some. The sample yields roughly 26,000 clones, about 91% seen once. The sequences come from CD8+ T cells from peripheral blood mononuclear cells, collected in the second trimester of pregnancy. Source of these receptors: a female donor with multiple sclerosis, enrolled in a pregnancy study.

The J gene is TRBJ2-2, the V gene TRBV28; D may be TRBD1 (6 bases). The germline V gene has CDR1 MDHEN and CDR2 SYDVKM. Trimming took off 3 bases at V and 5 bases at J, with 7 bases between the two ends. CDR3 length: 13 amino acids. The CDR3 DNA is TGTGCCAGCAGTTTCAGGGGTACCGGGGAGCTGTTTTTT. This translates into CASSFRGTGELFF.

The J gene is TRBJ2-5, the V gene TRBV7-3; D remains ambiguous. The CDR3 is 13 residues long. Trimming pared 2 bases from V and 5 bases from J, leaving 9 bases between. CDR1 and CDR2 from the germline V gene are SGHTA and FQGTGA. CDR3 region: CASSLWVGETQYF. CDR3 nucleotides: TGTGCCAGCAGCTTATGGGTCGGGGAGACCCAGTACTTC.

This chain uses TRBV11-2 with TRBJ2-7; no clear D gene. This CDR3 has 14 amino acids. The germline V gene has CDR1 SGHAT and CDR2 FQNNGV. V lost 4 bases and J 3 bases, leaving 13 bases between the germline ends. In nucleotides, the CDR3 is TGTGCCAGCAGCTCTCCAACACTATACTACGAGCAGTACTTC. It codes for CASSSPTLYYEQYF.

This chain links TRBV27 with TRBJ1-5, with D perhaps TRBD1 (6 bases). V shed 8 bases and J shed 0 bases, with 11 bases lying between them. Germline V gene lookup returns CDR1 MNHEY and CDR2 SMNVEV (reference sequence). The CDR3 is made up of 14 amino acids. CDR3 nucleotides: TGTGCCAGCTCCCGAGGGGGTAGCAATCAGCCCCAGCATTTT. Amino acid sequence: CASSRGGSNQPQHF.

The genes are TRBV7-8 and TRBJ2-3, with 10 nucleotides matching TRBD2. The CDR3 has 18 amino acids. With V trimmed by 5 bases and J by 0 bases, 11 bases remained unmatched. Germline loops: CDR1 SGHVS, CDR2 FQNEAQ. In DNA, the CDR3 is TGTGCCAGCAGCCTTCCCGGGACTAGCGTTGAAAGCACAGATACGCAGTATTTT. It encodes CASSLPGTSVESTDTQYF.

The V and J genes are TRBV5-4 and TRBJ2-3; D gene uncertain. Germline loops: CDR1 SGHNT, CDR2 YYREEE (reference sequence). V lost 4 bases and J lost 2, with 14 bases in between. The CDR3 covers 15 residues. The CDR3 coding sequence is TGTGCCAGCAGCCCTAAGACTTTTACCACAGATACGCAGTATTTT. This gives the protein CASSPKTFTTDTQYF.

J is TRBJ2-1 and V is TRBV27; perhaps TRBD2 as D (5 bases). Germline lookup yields CDR1 MNHEY and CDR2 SMNVEV (reference sequence). The CDR3 sequence is 13 residues long. V was cut by 5 bases and J by 6 bases, with 11 bases left in between. In DNA form, the CDR3 reads TGTGCCAGCAGTGTCGAGCGGCCCAATGAGCAGTTCTTC. Protein: CASSVERPNEQFF.

This clone was counted many times. The rearrangement uses TRBV19 and TRBJ2-7; the match to TRBD1 covers 9 bases. This CDR3 has 14 residues. V trimming: 5 bases; J trimming: 5 bases; junction bases outside the gene matches: 7. The germline gives CDR1 LNHDA, CDR2 SQIVND (reference sequence). The CDR3: CASSSRDRVHEQYF. The CDR3 DNA reads as TGTGCCAGTAGTTCCCGGGACAGGGTCCACGAGCAGTACTTC.

V usage is TRBV6-5 and J usage is TRBJ1-5; TRBD1 aligns across 10 bases. V was clipped by 4 bases and J by 4 bases; unmatched bases: 4. The germline V gene encodes CDR1 MNHEY and CDR2 SVGAGI. The CDR3 consists of 15 residues. DNA for the CDR3: TGTGCCAGCAGTTCCCCGGGACAGGGGAATCAGCCCCAGCATTTT. Protein product: CASSSPGQGNQPQHF.

This sequence joins TRBV15 and TRBJ2-3, with 9 bases aligning to TRBD2. Per germline, CDR1 LNHNV and CDR2 YYDKDF (reference sequence). The length of the CDR3 is 16 residues. The trim removed 0 bases at V and 2 bases at J, leaving 3 bases unmatched. The CDR3 sequence: CATSRDPGLATDTQYF. The CDR3 DNA reads as TGTGCCACCAGCAGAGATCCGGGACTAGCCACAGATACGCAGTATTTT. Supplemented by reference TRBV15 and TRBJ2-3, the full variable domain reads DAMVIQNPRYQVTQFGKPVTLSCSQTLNHNVMYWYQQKSSQAPKLLFHYYDKDFNNEADTPDNFQSRRPNTSFCFLDIRSPGLGDTAMYLCATSRDPGLATDTQYFGPGTRLTVL.

This chain uses TRBV11-3 with TRBJ2-1, with 11 nucleotides matching TRBD1. Germline CDR1 and CDR2: SGHNT and YENEEA. The V gene end was trimmed by 4 bases and the J gene end by 6 bases; junction bases not matched to a gene: 2. This CDR3 is built from 14 residues. This chain's CDR3 is CASSSGTGGNEQFF. CDR3 bases: TGTGCCAGCAGCTCCGGGACAGGGGGCAATGAGCAGTTCTTC.

The V call is TRBV5-6, the J call TRBJ2-3; the D gene is possibly TRBD2 (5 bases). The germline V gene encodes CDR1 SGHDT and CDR2 YYEEEE. This CDR3 contains 14 residues. The V gene lost 4 bases and the J gene lost 4 bases, with 13 bases spanning the gap. CDR3 residues: CASSGPGRPDTQYF. CDR3 sequence (DNA): TGTGCCAGCAGCGGACCGGGAAGACCAGATACGCAGTATTTT. Full variable domain (remainder filled in from reference TRBV5-6 and TRBJ2-3): DAGVTQSPTHLIKTRGQQVTLRCSPKSGHDTVSWYQQALGQGPQFIFQYYEEEERQRGNFPDRFSGHQFPNYSSELNVNALLLGDSALYLCASSGPGRPDTQYFGPGTRLTVL.

The V and J genes are TRBV27 and TRBJ1-2; 7 nucleotides agree with TRBD1. The CDR3 contains 18 residues. The V segment lost 6 bases and the J segment 5 bases; nucleotides outside the gene matches: 21. CDR1 and CDR2 (germline): MNHEY, SMNVEV (reference sequence). The CDR3 DNA reads TGTGCCAGCAGAGAAGGCCGGGACAGCGAACAGTTTCGGTATGGCTACACCTTC. This encodes CASREGRDSEQFRYGYTF.

V gene TRBV19 combines with J gene TRBJ2-3; TRBD1 is a possible D gene (5 bases). With 11 bases removed from V and 3 bases from J, the gap between germline ends came to 9 bases. CDR1 and CDR2 (germline): LNHDA, SQIVND (reference sequence). The CDR3 is 11 residues long. The CDR3 loop is CAPRETDTQYF. The CDR3, as DNA: TGTGCCCCCAGGGAAACAGATACGCAGTATTTT.

The gene calls are TRBV4-1 and TRBJ2-7; D remains unclear. The ends were cut back, 1 base at V and 0 bases at J, with 13 bases in the middle. The CDR3 length is 16 residues. Germline loops: CDR1 MGHRA, CDR2 YSYEKL. The CDR3 loop is CASSQGWPGFSYEQYF. Here the CDR3 DNA reads TGCGCCAGCAGCCAAGGGTGGCCAGGCTTCTCCTACGAGCAGTACTTC.

The chain has TRBV6-1 and TRBJ2-1; 7 nucleotides line up with TRBD1. The length of the CDR3 is 14 residues. The V and J ends lost 6 bases and 4 bases, in that order; junction bases with no gene match: 6. CDR1 MNHNS and CDR2 SASEGT come from the germline V gene. For the CDR3, the DNA is TGTGCCAGCAGCCGACAGGGCGGGTACAATGAGCAGTTCTTC. It is translated as CASSRQGGYNEQFF.

This chain joins TRBV7-2 and TRBJ2-4; TRBD2 might be the D (5 bases). Per germline, CDR1 SGHTA and CDR2 FQGNSA. V lost 5 bases and J lost 0, with 11 bases in between. This CDR3 spans 15 amino acids. The CDR3 loop is CASSDPGVAKNIQYF. In nucleotides, the CDR3 is TGTGCCAGCAGCGACCCCGGGGTAGCCAAAAACATTCAGTACTTC.

This rearrangement joins TRBV28 to TRBJ2-7; tentative D call: TRBD2 (7 bases). The CDR3 is 14 amino acids. Trimming stripped 6 bases from V and 4 bases from J, with 16 bases between. Germline assignment: CDR1 MDHEN and CDR2 SYDVKM. The CDR3 loop is CASSLRGARYEQYF. In DNA form, the CDR3 reads TGTGCCAGCAGCCTTCGGGGGGCGCGGTACGAGCAGTACTTC.

This clone appeared once. The J gene is TRBJ2-7, the V gene TRBV29-1, with 9 bases lining up with TRBD1. Germline V gene sequence: CDR1 SQVTM, CDR2 ANQGSEA. The V and J ends lost 2 bases and 5 bases, in that order; junction bases with no gene match: 7. The CDR3 totals 14 residues. The CDR3 loop reads CSVELTGTGNEQYF. The CDR3 coding sequence is TGCAGCGTTGAACTGACCGGGACAGGGAACGAGCAGTACTTC.

This chain connects TRBV7-9 to TRBJ2-7; 9 bases map to TRBD2. Germline values: CDR1 SEHNR, CDR2 FQNEAQ (reference sequence). The trim removed 2 bases at V and 5 bases at J, leaving 7 bases unmatched. The CDR3 is 15 residues long. The CDR3 region has the DNA TGTGCCAGCAGCTTATCAACTAGCGGGCTCCACGAGCAGTACTTC. It translates to CASSLSTSGLHEQYF.

The chain combines TRBV28 with TRBJ2-5; 10 bases align to TRBD2. CDR3 length equals 16 residues. CDR1 MDHEN and CDR2 SYDVKM come from the germline V gene. Trimming took 5 bases from V and 2 from J; bases not matched to a gene: 8. The CDR3 DNA reads as TGTGCCAGCAGTGAGGGAGCGGGAGGGCCTCAAGAGACCCAGTACTTC. Amino acid sequence: CASSEGAGGPQETQYF. Full variable domain (remainder filled in from reference TRBV28 and TRBJ2-5): DVKVTQSSRYLVKRTGEKVFLECVQDMDHENMFWYRQDPGLGLRLIYFSYDVKMKEKGDIPEGYSVSREKKERFSLILESASTNQTSMYLCASSEGAGGPQETQYFGPGTRLLVL.

The genes are TRBV15 and TRBJ2-7, with 7 bases fitting TRBD2. The CDR3 length is 17 residues. Trimming took 0 bases from V and 5 from J; bases not matched to a gene: 13. In germline, CDR1 is LNHNV, CDR2 YYDKDF (reference sequence). CDR3 DNA: TGTGCCACCAGCAGAGATCGAATGGTGGGAGGGCTCCACGAGCAGTACTTC. This encodes CATSRDRMVGGLHEQYF.

CDR3 loop: CASSSGQGQGGSGNTIYF. The CDR3 nucleotides read TGTGCCAGCAGCTCCGGACAGGGACAGGGAGGATCTGGAAACACCATATATTTT. The chain combines TRBV11-2 with TRBJ1-3, with TRBD1 identical over 9 bases. This CDR3 has 18 residues. CDR1 and CDR2 from the germline V gene are SGHAT and FQNNGV. Losses at the gene ends were 4 bases for V and 1 base for J; bases not matched to a gene: 11.

J is TRBJ1-4 and V is TRBV23-1; D possibly corresponds to TRBD1 (5 bases). TRBV23-1 is placed among ORFs of uncertain function. The CDR3 length is 17 residues. The V end lost 0 bases, the J end lost 7 bases, and 18 bases lay between the germline ends. The CDR3 here is CASSQSPDSQRGEKLFF. The CDR3 DNA follows: TGCGCCAGCAGTCAATCGCCTGACAGTCAGCGTGGTGAAAAACTGTTTTTT.

V gene TRBV6-1 combines with J gene TRBJ1-3; D is undetermined. The CDR3 is 15 residues long. Germline values: CDR1 MNHNS, CDR2 SASEGT. V dropped 10 bases and J dropped 1 base, with 17 bases sitting between them. The DNA for the CDR3 is TGTGCCACCCTACGGGAGCGACTTTCTGGAAACACCATATATTTT. Amino acid sequence: CATLRERLSGNTIYF.

This clone was seen once. A read error may account for a junction end that differs from germline. The chain is built from TRBV19 and TRBJ2-3, with 8 bases identical to TRBD2. Germline lookup yields CDR1 LNHDA and CDR2 SQIVND (reference sequence). The CDR3 runs 14 residues. As DNA, the CDR3 is TGTGCCAGTACCGACCGGGGGGTTGGAGGGACTAGATCATTT. Translating gives CASTDRGVGGTRSF.

This chain connects TRBV7-9 to TRBJ2-2; TRBD1 aligns across 10 bases. The trim removed 6 bases at V and 3 bases at J, leaving 7 bases unmatched. The CDR3 totals 16 residues. Germline V gene lookup returns CDR1 SEHNR and CDR2 FQNEAQ (reference sequence). The CDR3 here is CASRDSGTGDTGELFF. The DNA for the CDR3 is TGTGCCAGCAGGGACTCCGGGACAGGGGACACCGGGGAGCTGTTTTTT.

This rearrangement joins TRBV15 to TRBJ1-2, with 7 bases that match TRBD1. Germline loops: CDR1 LNHNV, CDR2 YYDKDF (reference sequence). This CDR3 has 18 amino acids. Germline trimming cut 5 bases from V and 1 base from J; bases unmatched to any gene: 16. The CDR3 DNA follows: TGTGCCACCAGCGGCCTACTTATAAGACAGGGACTTAACTATGGCTACACCTTC. This sequence encodes CATSGLLIRQGLNYGYTF.

The chain employs TRBV27 and TRBJ1-2; possible D gene TRBD1, 6 bases. The CDR3 is made up of 13 amino acids. The V end lost 2 bases, the J end lost 8 bases, and 12 bases lay between the germline ends. The germline CDR1 and CDR2 sequences are MNHEY and SMNVEV (reference sequence). The CDR3 is CASSLGQGQGYTF. For the CDR3, the DNA is TGTGCCAGCAGTTTAGGGCAGGGGCAAGGCTACACCTTC.